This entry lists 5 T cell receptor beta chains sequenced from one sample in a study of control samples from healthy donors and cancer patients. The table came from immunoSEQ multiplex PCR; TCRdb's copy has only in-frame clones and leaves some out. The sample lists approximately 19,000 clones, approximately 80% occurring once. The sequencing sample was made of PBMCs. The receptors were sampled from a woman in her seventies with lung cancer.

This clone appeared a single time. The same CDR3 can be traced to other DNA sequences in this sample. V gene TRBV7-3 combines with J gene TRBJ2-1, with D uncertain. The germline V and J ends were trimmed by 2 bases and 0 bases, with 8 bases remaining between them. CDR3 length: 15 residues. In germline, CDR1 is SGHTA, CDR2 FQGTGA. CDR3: CASSLVADSYNEQFF. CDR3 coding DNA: TGTGCCAGCAGCTTAGTAGCAGACTCCTACAATGAGCAGTTCTTC.

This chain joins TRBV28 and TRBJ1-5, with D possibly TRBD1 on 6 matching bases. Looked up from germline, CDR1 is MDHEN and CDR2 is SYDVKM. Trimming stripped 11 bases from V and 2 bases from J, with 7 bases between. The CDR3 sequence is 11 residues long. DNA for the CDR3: TGTGCCGGGGGCGGCAATCAGCCCCAGCATTTT. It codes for CAGGGNQPQHF.

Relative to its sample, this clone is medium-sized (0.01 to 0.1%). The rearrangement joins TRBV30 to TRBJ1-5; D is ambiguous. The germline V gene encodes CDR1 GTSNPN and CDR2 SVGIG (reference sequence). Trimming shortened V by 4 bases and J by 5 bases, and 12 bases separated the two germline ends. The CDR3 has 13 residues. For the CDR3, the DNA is TGTGCCTGGAATAGAAGAGGAGATCAGCCCCAGCATTTT. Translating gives CAWNRRGDQPQHF. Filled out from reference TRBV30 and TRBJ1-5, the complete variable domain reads SQTIHQWPATLVQPVGSPLSLECTVEGTSNPNLYWYRQAAGRGLQLLFYSVGIGQISSEVPQNLSASRPQDRQFILSSKKLLLSDSGFYLCAWNRRGDQPQHFGDGTRLSIL.

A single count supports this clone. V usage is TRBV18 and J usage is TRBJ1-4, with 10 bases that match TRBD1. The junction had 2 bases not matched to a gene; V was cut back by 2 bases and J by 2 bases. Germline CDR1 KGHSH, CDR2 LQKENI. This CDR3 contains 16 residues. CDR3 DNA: TGTGCCAGCTCACCAAGACAGGGGGCCACTAATGAAAAACTGTTTTTT. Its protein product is CASSPRQGATNEKLFF.

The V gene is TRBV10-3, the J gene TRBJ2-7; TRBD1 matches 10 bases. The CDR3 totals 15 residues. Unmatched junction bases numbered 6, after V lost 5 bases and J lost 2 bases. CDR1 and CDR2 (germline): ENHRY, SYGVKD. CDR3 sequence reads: CAISKGQGTAYEQYF. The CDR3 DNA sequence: TGTGCCATCAGTAAGGGACAGGGGACGGCCTACGAGCAGTACTTC.